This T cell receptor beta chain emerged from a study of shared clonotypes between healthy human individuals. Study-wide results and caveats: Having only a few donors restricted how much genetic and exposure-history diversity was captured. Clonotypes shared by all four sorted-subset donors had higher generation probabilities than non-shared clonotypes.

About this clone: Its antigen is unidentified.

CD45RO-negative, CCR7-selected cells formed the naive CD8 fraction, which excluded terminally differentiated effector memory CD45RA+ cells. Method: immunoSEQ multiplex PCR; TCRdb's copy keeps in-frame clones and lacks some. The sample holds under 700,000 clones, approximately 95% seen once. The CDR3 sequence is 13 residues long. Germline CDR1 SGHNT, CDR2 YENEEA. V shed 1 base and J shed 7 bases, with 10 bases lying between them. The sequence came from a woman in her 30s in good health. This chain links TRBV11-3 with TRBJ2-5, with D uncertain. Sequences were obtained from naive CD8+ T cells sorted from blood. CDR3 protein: CASSLGGSVTQYF. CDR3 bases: TGTGCCAGCAGCTTAGGCGGTTCTGTGACCCAGTACTTC.